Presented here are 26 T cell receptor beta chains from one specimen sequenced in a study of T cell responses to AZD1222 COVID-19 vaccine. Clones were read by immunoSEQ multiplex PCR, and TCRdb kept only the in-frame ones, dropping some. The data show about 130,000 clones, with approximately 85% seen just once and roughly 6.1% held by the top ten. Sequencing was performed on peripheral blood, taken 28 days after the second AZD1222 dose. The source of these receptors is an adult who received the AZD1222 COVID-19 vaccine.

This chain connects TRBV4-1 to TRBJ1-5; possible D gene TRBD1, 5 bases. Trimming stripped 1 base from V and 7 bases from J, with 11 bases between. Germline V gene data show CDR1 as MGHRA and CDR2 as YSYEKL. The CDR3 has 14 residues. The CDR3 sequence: CASSQGQPEQPQHF. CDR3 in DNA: TGCGCCAGCAGCCAAGGACAGCCAGAACAGCCCCAGCATTTT.

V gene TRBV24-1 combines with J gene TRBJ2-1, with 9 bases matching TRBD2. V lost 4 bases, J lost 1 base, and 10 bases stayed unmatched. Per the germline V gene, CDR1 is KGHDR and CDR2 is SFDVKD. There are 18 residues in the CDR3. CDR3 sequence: CATSEASGDIWSYNEQFF. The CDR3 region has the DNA TGTGCCACCAGTGAGGCTAGCGGGGACATATGGTCCTACAATGAGCAGTTCTTC.

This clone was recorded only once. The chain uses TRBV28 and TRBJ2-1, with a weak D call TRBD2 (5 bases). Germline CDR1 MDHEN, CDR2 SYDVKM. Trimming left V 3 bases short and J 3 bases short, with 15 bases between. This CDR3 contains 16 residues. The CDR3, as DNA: TGTGCCAGCAGTTTCTTTTCTGGCGGAGGCTACAATGAGCAGTTCTTC. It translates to CASSFFSGGGYNEQFF.

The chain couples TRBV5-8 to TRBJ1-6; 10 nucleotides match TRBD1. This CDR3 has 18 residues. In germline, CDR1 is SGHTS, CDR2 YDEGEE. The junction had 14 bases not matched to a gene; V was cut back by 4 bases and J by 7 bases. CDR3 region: CASSPLTGGALLNSPLHF. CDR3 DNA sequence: TGTGCCAGCAGCCCATTGACAGGGGGCGCTTTGCTAAATTCACCCCTCCACTTT.

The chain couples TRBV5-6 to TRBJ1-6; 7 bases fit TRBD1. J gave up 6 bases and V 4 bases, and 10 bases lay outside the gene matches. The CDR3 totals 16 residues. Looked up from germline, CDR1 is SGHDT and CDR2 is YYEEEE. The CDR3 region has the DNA TGTGCCAGCAGCGAACGTAGGGGGCATCCTAATTCACCCCTCCACTTT. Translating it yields CASSERRGHPNSPLHF.

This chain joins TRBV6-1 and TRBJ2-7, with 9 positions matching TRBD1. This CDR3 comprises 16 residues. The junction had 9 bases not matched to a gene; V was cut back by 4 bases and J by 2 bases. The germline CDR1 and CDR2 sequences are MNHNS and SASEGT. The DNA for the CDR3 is TGTGCCAGCAGTGGGACCGGACAGGGGAATCCCTACGAGCAGTACTTC. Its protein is CASSGTGQGNPYEQYF.

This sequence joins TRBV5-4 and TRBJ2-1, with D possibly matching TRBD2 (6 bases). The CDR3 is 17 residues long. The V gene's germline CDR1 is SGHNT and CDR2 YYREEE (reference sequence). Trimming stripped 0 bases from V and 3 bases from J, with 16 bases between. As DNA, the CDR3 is TGTGCCAGCAGCTTGGAACTAGTAGTGGACTACTACAATGAGCAGTTCTTC. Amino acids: CASSLELVVDYYNEQFF.

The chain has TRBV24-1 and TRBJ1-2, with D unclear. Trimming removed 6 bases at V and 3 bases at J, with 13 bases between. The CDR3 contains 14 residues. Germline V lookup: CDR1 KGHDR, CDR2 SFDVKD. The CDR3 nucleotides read TGTGCCACCAGTCTGAGGGCCTACGACTATGGCTACACCTTC. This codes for CATSLRAYDYGYTF.

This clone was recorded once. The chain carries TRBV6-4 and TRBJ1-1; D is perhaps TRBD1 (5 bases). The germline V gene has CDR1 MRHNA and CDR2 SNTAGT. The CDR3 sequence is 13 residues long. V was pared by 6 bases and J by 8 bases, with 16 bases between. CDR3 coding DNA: TGTGCCAGCAGGGAAGTGGGAACAGGAGAAGCTTTCTTT. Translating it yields CASREVGTGEAFF.

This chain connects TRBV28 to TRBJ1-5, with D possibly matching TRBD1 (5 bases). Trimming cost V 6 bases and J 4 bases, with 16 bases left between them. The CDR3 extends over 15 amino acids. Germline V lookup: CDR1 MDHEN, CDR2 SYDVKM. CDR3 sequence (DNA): TGTGCCAGCAGATACAGGCCCTTGCTTAATCAGCCCCAGCATTTT. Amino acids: CASRYRPLLNQPQHF. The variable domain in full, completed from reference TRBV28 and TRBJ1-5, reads DVKVTQSSRYLVKRTGEKVFLECVQDMDHENMFWYRQDPGLGLRLIYFSYDVKMKEKGDIPEGYSVSREKKERFSLILESASTNQTSMYLCASRYRPLLNQPQHFGDGTRLSIL.

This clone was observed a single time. The CDR3 spells CASSLEDRGYEQYF. The CDR3 DNA is TGTGCCAGCAGCTTAGAGGACAGGGGTTACGAGCAGTACTTC. The gene calls are TRBV11-1 and TRBJ2-7; 9 nucleotides match TRBD1. Trimming at V came to 1 base and at J to 4 bases, leaving 2 bases not matched to a gene. This CDR3 has 14 amino acids. Germline V gene sequence: CDR1 SGHAT, CDR2 FQDESV (reference sequence). The whole variable domain, remainder taken from reference TRBV11-1 and TRBJ2-7, is EAEVAQSPRYKITEKSQAVAFWCDPISGHATLYWYRQILGQGPELLVQFQDESVVDDSQLPKDRFSAERLKGVDSTLKIQPAELGDSAMYLCASSLEDRGYEQYFGPGTRLTVT.

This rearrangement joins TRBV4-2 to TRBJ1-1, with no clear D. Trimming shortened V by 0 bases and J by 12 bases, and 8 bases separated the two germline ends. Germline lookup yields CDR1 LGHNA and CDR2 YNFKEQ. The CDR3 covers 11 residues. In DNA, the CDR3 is TGTGCCAGCAGCCAAGAGTCCCGGCCTTTCTTT. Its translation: CASSQESRPFF.

The CDR3 sequence is CAIGEQGAVDQPQHF. CDR3 coding DNA: TGTGCCATCGGGGAACAGGGGGCGGTCGACCAGCCCCAGCATTTT. J is TRBJ1-5 and V is TRBV10-3, with 9 bases lining up with TRBD1. Germline CDR1 is ENHRY and CDR2 is SYGVKD. V shed 8 bases and J 7 bases; nucleotides not matched to a gene: 12. The CDR3 covers 15 residues.

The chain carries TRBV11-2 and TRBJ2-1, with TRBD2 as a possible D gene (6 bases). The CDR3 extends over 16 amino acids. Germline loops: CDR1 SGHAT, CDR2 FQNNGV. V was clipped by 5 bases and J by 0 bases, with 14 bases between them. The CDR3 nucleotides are TGTGCCAGCAGCCGAGGGGACTCCCTCTCCTACAATGAGCAGTTCTTC. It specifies CASSRGDSLSYNEQFF.

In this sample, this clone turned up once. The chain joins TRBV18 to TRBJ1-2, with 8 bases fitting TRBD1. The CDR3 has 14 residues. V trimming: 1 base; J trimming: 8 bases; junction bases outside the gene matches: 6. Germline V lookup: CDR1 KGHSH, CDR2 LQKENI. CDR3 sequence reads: CASSPLRGRDGYTF. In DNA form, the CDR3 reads TGTGCCAGCTCACCACTCAGGGGGCGCGACGGCTACACCTTC. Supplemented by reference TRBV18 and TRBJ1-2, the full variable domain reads NAGVMQNPRHLVRRRGQEARLRCSPMKGHSHVYWYRQLPEEGLKFMVYLQKENIIDESGMPKERFSAEFPKEGPSILRIQQVVRGDSAAYFCASSPLRGRDGYTFGSGTRLTVV.

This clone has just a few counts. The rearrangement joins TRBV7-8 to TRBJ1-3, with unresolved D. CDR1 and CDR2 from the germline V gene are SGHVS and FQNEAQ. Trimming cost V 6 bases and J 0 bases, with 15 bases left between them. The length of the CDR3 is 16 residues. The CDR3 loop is CASSYGAGNSGNTIYF. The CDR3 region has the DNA TGTGCCAGCAGTTACGGTGCGGGCAACTCTGGAAACACCATATATTTT.

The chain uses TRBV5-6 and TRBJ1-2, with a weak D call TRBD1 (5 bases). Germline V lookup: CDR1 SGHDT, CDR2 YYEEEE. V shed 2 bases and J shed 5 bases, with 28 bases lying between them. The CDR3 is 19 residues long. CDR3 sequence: CASSLSTGGYRGLFYGYTF. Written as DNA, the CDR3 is TGTGCCAGCAGCTTATCCACAGGAGGATACCGGGGCCTATTTTATGGCTACACCTTC.

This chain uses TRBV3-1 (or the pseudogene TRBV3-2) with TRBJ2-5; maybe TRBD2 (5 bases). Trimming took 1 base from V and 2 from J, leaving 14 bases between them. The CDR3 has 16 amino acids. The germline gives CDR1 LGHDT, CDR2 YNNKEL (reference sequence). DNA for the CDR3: TGTGCCAGCAGCCAAGGGGGAGCAGGAAGGCAAGAGACCCAGTACTTC. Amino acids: CASSQGGAGRQETQYF.

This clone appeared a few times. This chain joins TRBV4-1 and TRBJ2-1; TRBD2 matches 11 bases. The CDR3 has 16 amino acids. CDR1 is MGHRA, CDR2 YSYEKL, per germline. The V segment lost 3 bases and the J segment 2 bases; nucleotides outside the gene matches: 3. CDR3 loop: CASSQSGLAAYNEQFF. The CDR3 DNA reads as TGCGCCAGCAGCCAGTCGGGACTAGCGGCCTACAATGAGCAGTTCTTC.

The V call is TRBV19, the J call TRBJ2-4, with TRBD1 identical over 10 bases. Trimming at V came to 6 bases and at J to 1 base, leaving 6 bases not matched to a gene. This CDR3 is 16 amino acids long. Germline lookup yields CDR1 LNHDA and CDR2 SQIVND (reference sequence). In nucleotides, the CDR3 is TGTGCCAGTAGCCAGGGGACAGGGGTTGCCAAAAACATTCAGTACTTC. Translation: CASSQGTGVAKNIQYF.

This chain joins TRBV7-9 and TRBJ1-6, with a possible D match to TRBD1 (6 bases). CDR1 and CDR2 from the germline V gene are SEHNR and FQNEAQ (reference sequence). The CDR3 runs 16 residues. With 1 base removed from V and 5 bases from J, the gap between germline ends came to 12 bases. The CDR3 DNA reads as TGTGCCAGCAGCTTAGGGGGGCGTCTTGATAATTCACCCCTCCACTTT. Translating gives CASSLGGRLDNSPLHF.

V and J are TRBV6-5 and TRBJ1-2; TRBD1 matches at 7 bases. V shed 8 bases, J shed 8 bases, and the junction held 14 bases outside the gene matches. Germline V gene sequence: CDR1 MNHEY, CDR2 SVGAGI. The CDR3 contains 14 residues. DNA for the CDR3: TGTGCCAGCCGCCAGACAGGGCTGTCGAGAGGCTACACCTTC. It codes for CASRQTGLSRGYTF.

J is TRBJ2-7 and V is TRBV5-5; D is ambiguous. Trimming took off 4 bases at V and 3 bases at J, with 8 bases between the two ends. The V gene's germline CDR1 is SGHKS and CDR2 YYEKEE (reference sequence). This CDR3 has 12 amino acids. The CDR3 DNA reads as TGTGCCAGCAGCCTTGCCCGCTACGAGCAGTACTTC. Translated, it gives CASSLARYEQYF. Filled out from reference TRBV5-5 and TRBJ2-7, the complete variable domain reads DAGVTQSPTHLIKTRGQQVTLRCSPISGHKSVSWYQQVLGQGPQFIFQYYEKEERGRGNFPDRFSARQFPNYSSELNVNALLLGDSALYLCASSLARYEQYFGPGTRLTVT.

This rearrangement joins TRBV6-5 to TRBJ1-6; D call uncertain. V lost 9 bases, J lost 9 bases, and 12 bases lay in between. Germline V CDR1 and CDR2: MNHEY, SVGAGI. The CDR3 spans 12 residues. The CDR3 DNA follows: TGTGCCAGTTCGGATTCTTCTTCACCCCTCCACTTT. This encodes CASSDSSSPLHF.

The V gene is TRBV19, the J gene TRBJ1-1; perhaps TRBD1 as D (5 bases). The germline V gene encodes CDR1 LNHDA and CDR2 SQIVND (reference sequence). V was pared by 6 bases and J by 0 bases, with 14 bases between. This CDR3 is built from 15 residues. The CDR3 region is CASRETGTVNTEAFF. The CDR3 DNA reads TGTGCCAGTAGGGAAACCGGGACGGTGAACACTGAAGCTTTCTTT.

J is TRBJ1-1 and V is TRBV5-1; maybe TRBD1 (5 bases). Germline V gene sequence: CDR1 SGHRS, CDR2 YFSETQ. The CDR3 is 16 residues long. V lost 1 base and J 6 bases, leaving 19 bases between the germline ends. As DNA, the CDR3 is TGCGCCAGCAGCTTGTGGGGTGAGGGGCATCGCGCTGAAGCTTTCTTT. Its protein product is CASSLWGEGHRAEAFF.